This T cell receptor beta chain was recovered during a study of low-dose radiotherapy and immunotherapy resistance in tumors. Study details: Every two weeks, cyclophosphamide 200 mg/m2 was infused one day before radiation plus immunotherapy. Aspirin was administered orally at 300 mg daily for four cycles, commencing on cycle 1 day 1.

Documented time point: after trial treatment. Treatment in this sample: LDRT plus nivolumab, ipilimumab, low-dose cyclophosphamide and aspirin (RACIN trial). The study gave donors nivolumab, ipilimumab, aspirin, low-dose cyclophosphamide and low-dose radiotherapy. The CDR3 length is 14 residues. The ends were cut back, 8 bases at V and 7 bases at J, with 20 bases in the middle. From germline, CDR1 is MNHEY and CDR2 SMNVEV (reference sequence). TRAV and TRBV primers primed cDNA for both TCRalpha and TCRbeta. It was with a constant-region primer and a V-primer adapter that TCRs were amplified over approximately 18 PCR cycles. Researchers amplified the isolated mRNA using in vitro transcription. One entry per CDR3 protein, called by TCRdb with MiXCR from the reads. The table shows tens of thousands of distinct CDR3 sequences, with 20% to 25% occurring only once.

J is TRBJ1-2 and V is TRBV27; possible D gene TRBD1, 5 bases. Sequenced material: PBMCs, taken after low-dose radiotherapy plus immunotherapy. The sequence was obtained from a female donor with ovarian cancer. In DNA form, the CDR3 reads TGTGCCAGCGTCGCGGGGAGGGGCATAGGTGGCTACACCTTC. Amino acid sequence: CASVAGRGIGGYTF.